The T cell receptor (beta chain) described here comes from a study of T cells in tuberculosis. The assay was immunoSEQ multiplex PCR, and TCRdb's table has in-frame clones only and misses some. The sample includes fewer than 55,000 clones, over 90% of them seen just once. Time point described: new active TB diagnosis, blood taken before or within 7 days of starting treatment. The CDR3 is 11 amino acids. This clone was counted between two and nine times. Sequencing used PBMCs, obtained at tuberculosis diagnosis. V gene TRBV12-1 combines with J gene TRBJ2-7; the DNA was not compared with TRBD2, the D call given in the table. TRBV12-1 is labeled a pseudogene. This sequence was found in an adult with tuberculosis. CDR3 nucleotides: TGTGCCAGCAGCTTTGAAGCCGAGCAGTACTTC. This gives the protein CASSFEAEQYF.